Listed below are T cell receptor beta chains from one sample, sequenced in a study of cytomegalovirus exposure and HLA in healthy donors. The assay was immunoSEQ multiplex PCR, and TCRdb's table has in-frame clones only and misses some. In total, the table holds approximately 30,000 clones. The sequencing input was PBMCs. These receptors were taken from a woman aged 35 to 49 in good health and CMV-seropositive. Both conserved end residues are part of each CDR3. A D gene is named only where the DNA matches it firmly.

>-|TRBV30|TRBJ2-1
TGTGCCTGGAGTGTTGCTAGCTCCGACAATGAGCAGTTCTTC
CAWSVASSDNEQFF
>-|TRBV27|TRBJ2-5
TGTGCCAGCAGTTGGCGGGAGACCCAGTACTTC
CASSWRETQYF
>TRBD1|TRBV12-5|TRBJ2-7
TGTGCTAGTGGTTGGGGAACCGGGACAGGGGTGGACGAGCAGTACTTC
CASGWGTGTGVDEQYF
>TRBD2|TRBV6-6|TRBJ2-1
TGTGCCAGCAGTTACGGTGGGGGGGGAGGAGGCTATGAGCAGTTCTTC
CASSYGGGGGGYEQFF
>-|TRBV27|TRBJ2-1
TGTGCCAGCACCCTAGACAGGAGCTCCTACAATGAGCAGTTCTTC
CASTLDRSSYNEQFF
>-|TRBV25-1|TRBJ1-6
TGTGCCAGCAGTGATGGACAGATGTATAATTCACCCCTCCACTTT
CASSDGQMYNSPLHF
>-|TRBV6-1|TRBJ2-5
TGTGCCAGCAGTGGAACAGCTCAAGAGACCCAGTACTTC
CASSGTAQETQYF
>-|TRBV29-1|TRBJ1-1
TGCAGCGTTGAGAGGGACACTGAAGCTTTCTTT
CSVERDTEAFF
>-|TRBV4-1|TRBJ1-4
TGCGCCAGCAGCCAAAACCGAGAGAATGAAAAACTGTTTTTT
CASSQNRENEKLFF
>-|TRBV30|TRBJ2-7
TGTGCCTGGAGGGCAGGGATTATCTACGAGCAGTACTTC
CAWRAGIIYEQYF
>TRBD2|TRBV5-4|TRBJ2-3
TGTGCCAGCAGCTTTGGGACTAGCGGGAGGGCCGGCACAGATACGCAGTATTTT
CASSFGTSGRAGTDTQYF
>-|TRBV9|TRBJ2-7
TGTGCCAGCAGCGTAGGAACTAGCCTCTCCTACGAGCAGTACTTC
CASSVGTSLSYEQYF
>TRBD1|TRBV6-1|TRBJ1-5
TGTGCCAGCAGAGGACAGGGGATGGGCAATCAGCCCCAGCATTTT
CASRGQGMGNQPQHF
>TRBD1|TRBV4-3|TRBJ2-1
TGCGCCAGCAGCCAAGCCACAGGGGGCGCCGGGGGTGAGCAGTTCTTC
CASSQATGGAGGEQFF
>TRBD2|TRBV4-2|TRBJ2-3
TGTGCCAGCAGCCGGACACTAGCGGGAGCTGGGGATACGCAGTATTTT
CASSRTLAGAGDTQYF
>TRBD2|TRBV9|TRBJ2-5
TGTGCCAGCAGCGGTGGACTAGCGGGAGGGACTTTAGAGACCCAGTACTTC
CASSGGLAGGTLETQYF
>-|TRBV5-6|TRBJ2-1
TGTGCCAGCAGCTTAAGGGAGACCACCGACAATGAGCAGTTCTTC
CASSLRETTDNEQFF
>-|TRBV19|TRBJ2-7
TGTGCCAGTAGGCGTCGAGCCTCCTACGAGCAGTACTTC
CASRRRASYEQYF
>-|TRBV29-1|TRBJ2-3
TGCAGCGTTAGCAGCGCAGAAGGTATCCGTGATACGCAGTATTTT
CSVSSAEGIRDTQYF
>-|TRBV6-5|TRBJ2-2
TGTGCCAGCAGTTACAGGGAAAGGGGCACCGGGGAGCTGTTTTTT
CASSYRERGTGELFF
>-|TRBV15|TRBJ1-5
TGTGCCACCAGCACTAGGGGGAGCAATCAGCCCCAGCATTTT
CATSTRGSNQPQHF
>TRBD1|TRBV29-1|TRBJ1-1
TGCAGCGCACAGGGGGCTTCCACTGAAGCTTTCTTT
CSAQGASTEAFF